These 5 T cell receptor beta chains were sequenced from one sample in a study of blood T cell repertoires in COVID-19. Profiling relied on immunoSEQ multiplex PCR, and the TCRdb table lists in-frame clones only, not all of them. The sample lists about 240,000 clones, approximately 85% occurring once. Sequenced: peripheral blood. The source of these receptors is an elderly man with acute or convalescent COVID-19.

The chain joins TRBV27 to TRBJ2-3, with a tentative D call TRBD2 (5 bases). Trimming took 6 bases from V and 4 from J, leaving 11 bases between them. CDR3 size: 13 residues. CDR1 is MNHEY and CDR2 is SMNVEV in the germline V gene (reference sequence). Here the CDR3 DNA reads TGTGCCAGCAGGCCTAGCTGGGCAGATACGCAGTATTTT. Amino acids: CASRPSWADTQYF.

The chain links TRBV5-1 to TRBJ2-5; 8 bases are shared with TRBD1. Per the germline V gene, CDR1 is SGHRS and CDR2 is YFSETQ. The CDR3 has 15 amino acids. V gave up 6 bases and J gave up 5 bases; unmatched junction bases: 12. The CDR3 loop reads CASKWSQGAGETQYF. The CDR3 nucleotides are TGCGCCAGCAAGTGGAGTCAGGGGGCTGGCGAGACCCAGTACTTC.

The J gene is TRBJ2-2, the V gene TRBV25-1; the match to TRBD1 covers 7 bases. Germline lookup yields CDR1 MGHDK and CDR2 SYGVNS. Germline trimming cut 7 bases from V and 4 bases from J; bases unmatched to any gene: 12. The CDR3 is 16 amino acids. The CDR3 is CASTPSTGIGTGELFF. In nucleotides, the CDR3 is TGTGCCAGCACCCCCTCGACAGGGATAGGCACCGGGGAGCTGTTTTTT.

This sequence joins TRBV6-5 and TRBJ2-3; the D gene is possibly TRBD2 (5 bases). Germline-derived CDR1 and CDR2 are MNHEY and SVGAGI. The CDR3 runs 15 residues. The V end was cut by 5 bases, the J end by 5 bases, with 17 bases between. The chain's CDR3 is CASSPLGGRGDTQYF. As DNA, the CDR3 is TGTGCCAGCAGTCCCTTGGGCGGTCGGGGAGATACGCAGTATTTT.

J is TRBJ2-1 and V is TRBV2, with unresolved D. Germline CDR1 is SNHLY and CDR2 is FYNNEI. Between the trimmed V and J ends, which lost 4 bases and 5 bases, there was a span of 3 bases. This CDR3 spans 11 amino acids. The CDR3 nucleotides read TGTGCCAGCAGTGCTAACAATGAGCAGTTCTTC. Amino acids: CASSANNEQFF.